This is a list of T cell receptor beta chains from one sample in a study of blood T cells in healthy people across ages. TCRdb recomputed calls from the 5' RACE reads with MiXCR, one row per CDR3 protein. The top ten clones hold 3% to 4% of a sample with fewer than 800,000 distinct CDR3 sequences, over 20% of them seen once. The sequencing input was blood. These receptors all come from a man aged 70-80 years in good health. The CDR3 runs from the conserved cysteine through the conserved F or W. A D gene is named only where the DNA matches it firmly. Not every row has a clone size; where given, it reads once, few, many or a size class.

TRBV20-1	few	TRBD1	14	TRBJ2-3	TGCAGTGCTTTGGGACAGCTCGGGACAGATACGCAGTATTTT	CSALGQLGTDTQYF
TRBV18	NA	TRBD2	13	TRBJ2-7	TGTGCCAGCCTAGCGGGAGACTCCTACGAGCAGTACTTC	CASLAGDSYEQYF
TRBV28	NA	TRBD1	15	TRBJ1-3	TGTGCCAGCAGCCACGACAGGGTCATTGGAAACACCATATATTTT	CASSHDRVIGNTIYF
TRBV20-1	NA	NA	14	TRBJ2-5	TGCAGTGCCTGGTTGGGCGGAAACCAAGAGCCCCAGTACTTC	CSAWLGGNQEPQYF
TRBV30	NA	TRBD2	14	TRBJ2-1	TGTGCCTGGAGTAGCGGGAGGCTTTACAATGAGCAGTTCTTC	CAWSSGRLYNEQFF
TRBV15	NA	NA	17	TRBJ1-2	TGTGCCACCAGCAGAGACTATAACTCAGTTACTAACTATGGCTACACCTTC	CATSRDYNSVTNYGYTF
TRBV18	NA	TRBD2	13	TRBJ2-2	TGTGCCAGCTCACCCGGGACTAGCCTGGCGCTGTTTTTT	CASSPGTSLALFF
TRBV29-1	NA	NA	14	TRBJ1-4	TGCAGCGTCGCCTCGACCGCAACTAATGAAAAACTGTTTTTT	CSVASTATNEKLFF
TRBV2	many	TRBD1	14	TRBJ2-5	TGTGCCAGCAGTGAAGGGGACAGGCTAGGGACCCAGTACTTC	CASSEGDRLGTQYF
TRBV20-1	NA	TRBD2	17	TRBJ2-7	TGCAGTGCTAGAGGGACTAGCGGCAACTCCCTCTCCTACGAGCAGTACTTC	CSARGTSGNSLSYEQYF
TRBV11-2	NA	NA	17	TRBJ2-1	TGTGCCAGCAGCTTAGATATGGGCCGACTCTCCTACAATGAGCAGTTCTTC	CASSLDMGRLSYNEQFF
TRBV5-1	many	TRBD1	14	TRBJ2-5	TGTGCCAGCAGTCCCGGGACAGTCCAAGAGACCCAGTACTTC	CASSPGTVQETQYF
TRBV20-1	NA	NA	15	TRBJ2-5	TGCAGTGCTAGAGCCGGGGGTGGAAACCAAGAGACCCAGTACTTC	CSARAGGGNQETQYF
TRBV3-1	NA	NA	11	TRBJ2-5	TGTGCCAGCAGAGCCTTCGAGACCCAGTACTTC	CASRAFETQYF
TRBV20-1	NA	TRBD1	15	TRBJ1-6	TGCAGTGCTGAGGACAGGGGGCAACATAATTCACCCCTCCACTTT	CSAEDRGQHNSPLHF
TRBV20-1	few	NA	15	TRBJ2-2	TGCAGTGCTAGAGATTGGGACGGAGAGGCCGGGGAGCTGTTTTTT	CSARDWDGEAGELFF
TRBV28	NA	NA	13	TRBJ2-7	TGTGCCAGCAGTCTACCGGCGGCGAACGAGCAGTACTTC	CASSLPAANEQYF
TRBV10-3	NA	NA	15	TRBJ1-5	TGTGCCATCTCATCCGGGCAGCCCAGCAATCAGCCCCAGCATTTT	CAISSGQPSNQPQHF
TRBV4-3	NA	NA	14	TRBJ2-1	TGCGCCAGCAGCCTCCAAGGTCCGGTAAATGAGCAGTTCTTC	CASSLQGPVNEQFF
TRBV7-3	many	NA	12	TRBJ2-1	TGTGCCAGCAGCTTAGGGGGCAGGGAGCAGTTCTTC	CASSLGGREQFF
TRBV21-1	few	NA	16	TRBJ1-2	TGTGCCAGCAGCAAAGCGCTCGGGACAGCTAAAGGCGGCTACACCTTC	CASSKALGTAKGGYTF
TRBV21-1	few	NA	16	TRBJ1-4	TGTGCCAGCAGCAAAGAAGGAGCAGCAACTAATGAAAAACTGTTTTTT	CASSKEGAATNEKLFF
TRBV7-2	NA	TRBD2	16	TRBJ2-1	TGTGCCAGCAGCTTAGCTAGCGGGACTTCCTACAATGAGCAGTTCTTC	CASSLASGTSYNEQFF
TRBV24-1	NA	NA	14	TRBJ1-1	TGTGCCACCAGTGATTCCGGGGGGAACACTGAAGCTTTCTTT	CATSDSGGNTEAFF
TRBV20-1	NA	NA	15	TRBJ1-1	TGCAGTGCTAGAGGGGCCCGGGGGGTGAACACTGAAGCTTTCTTT	CSARGARGVNTEAFF
TRBV5-1	NA	TRBD2	15	TRBJ2-1	TGCGCCAGCAGCTTACTAGCGGGAGTAAACGATGAGCAGTTCTTC	CASSLLAGVNDEQFF
TRBV6-2/TRBV6-3	few	NA	16	TRBJ2-3	TGTGCCAGCAGTTACTCGATTGCCGAGACAACAGATACGCAGTATTTT	CASSYSIAETTDTQYF
TRBV29-1	NA	NA	13	TRBJ1-2	TGCAGCGTTGACCAGGGTAATTACTATGGCTACACCTTC	CSVDQGNYYGYTF
TRBV5-1	NA	TRBD1	15	TRBJ1-1	TGCGCCAGCAGCACAGGGGGCGTTATGAACACTGAAGCTTTCTTT	CASSTGGVMNTEAFF
TRBV20-1	NA	NA	12	TRBJ2-7	TGCAGTGCTAGCCGAAAGGACAGCGAGCAGCACTTC	CSASRKDSEQHF
TRBV11-2	few	NA	14	TRBJ2-1	TGTGCCAGCAGCTATCTATCTAACGTGGATGAGCAGTTCTTC	CASSYLSNVDEQFF
TRBV7-6	NA	TRBD2	16	TRBJ2-3	TGTGCCAGCAGCCCCGTTGGCGGGAGAAGCACAGATGCGCAGTATTTT	CASSPVGGRSTDAQYF
TRBV20-1	few	TRBD1	13	TRBJ1-2	TGCAGTGCCGGGACAGTCTACGATAATGGCTACACCTTC	CSAGTVYDNGYTF
TRBV7-2	NA	NA	14	TRBJ2-5	TGTGCCAGCAGCGACGGGCCTCCACAAGAGACCCAGTACTTC	CASSDGPPQETQYF
TRBV28	NA	NA	14	TRBJ2-5	TGTGCCAGCAGCCCGCTGGATATAGGGGAGACCCAGTACTTC	CASSPLDIGETQYF
TRBV2	NA	NA	13	TRBJ2-7	TGTGCCAGCAGTGAAGGGCGGTACTACGAGCAGTACTTC	CASSEGRYYEQYF
TRBV7-2	few	TRBD1	15	TRBJ2-4	TGTGCCAGCAGCTCAACCGTGACAGGGAAAAACATTCAGTACTTC	CASSSTVTGKNIQYF
TRBV25-1	NA	NA	14	TRBJ2-1	TGTGCCAGCGGCCGGACCAACTCCTACAATGAGCAGTTCTTC	CASGRTNSYNEQFF
TRBV4-1	NA	TRBD2	15	TRBJ2-7	TGCGCCAGCAGCCAAGTGCCTAGCGGGCCCTACGAGCAGTACTTC	CASSQVPSGPYEQYF
TRBV3-1	few	NA	12	TRBJ1-6	TGTGCCAGCAGCAGGGGAGAGCAGGCCCCCCACTTT	CASSRGEQAPHF
TRBV5-6	few	NA	16	TRBJ2-5	TGTGCCAGCAGCTCCAGGGGCCCGGACTCCCTTGAGACCCAGTACTTC	CASSSRGPDSLETQYF
TRBV5-1	few	TRBD2	18	TRBJ2-6	TGCGCCAGCAGCTTGTCTAGCGGGAGCCCCGCTGGGGCCAACGTCCTGACTTTC	CASSLSSGSPAGANVLTF
TRBV29-1	few	TRBD1	15	TRBJ2-2	TGCAGCGTCCCCACAGGGGTTTTGGACACCGGGGAGCTGTTTTTT	CSVPTGVLDTGELFF
TRBV6-5	few	TRBD1	14	TRBJ2-1	TGTGCCAGCAGGTCCGGGACAGGAGAAAATGAGCAGTTCTTC	CASRSGTGENEQFF
TRBV28	few	NA	11	TRBJ1-2	TGTGCCAGCAGGGGGAACTATGGCTACACCTTC	CASRGNYGYTF
TRBV29-1	NA	TRBD2	15	TRBJ2-1	TGCAGCGTTGAAGAGGGACTAGCGGGAGGCAATGAGCAGTTCTTC	CSVEEGLAGGNEQFF